This T cell receptor (beta chain) is drawn from a study of cytomegalovirus exposure and HLA in healthy donors. Study information: Around 80 million unique TCR sequences came from HLA-typed donors in an early release. Study-wide results and limits: It was taken for granted in presence/absence analyses that sequencing depth across donors was roughly uniform. Confirmation was obtained in vitro that a few CMV-associated chains are specific for CMV antigens. In a later analysis, donors in an Asian-associated ancestry cluster reportedly had fewer N-insertions in productive TCRs than the cohort mean.

The PCR contained 60 Vbeta and 13 Jbeta primers. Here immunoSEQ multiplex PCR was the method, and the copy in TCRdb shows in-frame clones only, minus some. The sample lists 130,000 or so clones; around 85% were seen once. Trimming removed 0 bases at V and 6 bases at J, with 15 bases between. The germline CDR1 and CDR2 sequences are SGHNT and YYREEE (reference sequence). The CDR3 extends over 15 amino acids. The sample holds a few counts of this clone. What it binds is unknown. Material for sequencing was PBMCs. The chain uses TRBV5-4 and TRBJ1-2, with D perhaps TRBD1 (6 bases). This clonotype was sampled from a woman in her twenties or thirties in good health and CMV-seropositive. CDR3 amino acids: CASSLVMGGLDGYTF. The CDR3 DNA sequence: TGTGCCAGCAGCTTGGTTATGGGGGGGCTGGATGGCTACACCTTC.